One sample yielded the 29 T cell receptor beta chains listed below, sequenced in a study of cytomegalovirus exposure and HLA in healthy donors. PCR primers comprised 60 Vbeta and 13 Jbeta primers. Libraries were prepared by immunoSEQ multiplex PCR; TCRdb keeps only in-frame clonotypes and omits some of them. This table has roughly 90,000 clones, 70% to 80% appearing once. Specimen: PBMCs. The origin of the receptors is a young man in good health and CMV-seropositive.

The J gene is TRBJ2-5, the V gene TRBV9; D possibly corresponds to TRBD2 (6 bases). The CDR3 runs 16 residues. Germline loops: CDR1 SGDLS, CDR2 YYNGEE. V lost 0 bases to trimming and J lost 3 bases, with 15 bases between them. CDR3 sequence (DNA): TGTGCCAGCAGCGTAGGATCGCGGGGTTTCGAAGAGACCCAGTACTTC. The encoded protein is CASSVGSRGFEETQYF.

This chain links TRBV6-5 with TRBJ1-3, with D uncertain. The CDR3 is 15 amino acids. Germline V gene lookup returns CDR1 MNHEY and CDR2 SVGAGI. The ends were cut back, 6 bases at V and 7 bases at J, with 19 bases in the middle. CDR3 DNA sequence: TGTGCCAGCAGCCCCCGTGACCTCGGGTCGAACACCATATATTTT. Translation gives CASSPRDLGSNTIYF.

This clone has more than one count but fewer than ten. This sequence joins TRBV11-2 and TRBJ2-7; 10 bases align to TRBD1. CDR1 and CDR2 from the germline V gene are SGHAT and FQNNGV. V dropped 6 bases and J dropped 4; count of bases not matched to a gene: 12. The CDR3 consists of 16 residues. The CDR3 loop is CASSPVGRTGGYEQYF. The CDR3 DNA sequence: TGTGCCAGCAGTCCTGTTGGAAGGACAGGGGGATACGAGCAGTACTTC.

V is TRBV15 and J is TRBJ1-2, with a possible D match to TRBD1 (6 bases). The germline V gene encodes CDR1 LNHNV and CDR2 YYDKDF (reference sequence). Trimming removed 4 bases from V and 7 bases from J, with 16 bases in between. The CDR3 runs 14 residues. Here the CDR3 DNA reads TGTGCCACCAGCATTCCGGGGGGCCAGCGTGGCTACACCTTC. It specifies CATSIPGGQRGYTF.

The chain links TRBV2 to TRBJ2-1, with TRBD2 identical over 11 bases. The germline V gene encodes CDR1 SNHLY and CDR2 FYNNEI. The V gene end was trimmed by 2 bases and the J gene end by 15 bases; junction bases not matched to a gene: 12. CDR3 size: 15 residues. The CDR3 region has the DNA TGTGCCAGCAGTGAACAGCTAGCGGGAGGCGGAGGGCCGTTCTTC. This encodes CASSEQLAGGGGPFF.

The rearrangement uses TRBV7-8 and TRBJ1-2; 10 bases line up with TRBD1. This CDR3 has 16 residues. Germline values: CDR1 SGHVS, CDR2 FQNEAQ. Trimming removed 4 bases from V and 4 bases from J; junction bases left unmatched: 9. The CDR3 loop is CASSSKRTGGAYGYTF. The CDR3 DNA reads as TGTGCCAGCAGCTCCAAGCGGACAGGGGGGGCCTATGGCTACACCTTC.

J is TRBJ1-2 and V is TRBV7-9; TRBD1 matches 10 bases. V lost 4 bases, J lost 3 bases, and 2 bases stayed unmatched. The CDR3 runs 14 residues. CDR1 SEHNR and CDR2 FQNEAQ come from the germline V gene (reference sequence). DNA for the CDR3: TGTGCCAGCAGCTCGGGACAGGGGCACTATGGCTACACCTTC. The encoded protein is CASSSGQGHYGYTF.

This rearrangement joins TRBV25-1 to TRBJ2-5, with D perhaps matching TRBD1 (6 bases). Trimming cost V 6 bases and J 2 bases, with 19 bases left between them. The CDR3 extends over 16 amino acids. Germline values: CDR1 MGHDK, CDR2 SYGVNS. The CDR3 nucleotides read TGTGCCAGCAGCCGTAAGCCAGGGGCAGGGCAAGAGACCCAGTACTTC. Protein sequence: CASSRKPGAGQETQYF.

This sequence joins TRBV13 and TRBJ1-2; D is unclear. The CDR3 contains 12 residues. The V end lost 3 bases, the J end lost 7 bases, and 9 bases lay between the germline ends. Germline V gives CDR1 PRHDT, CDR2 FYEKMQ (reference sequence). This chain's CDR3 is CASSLAEGGYTF. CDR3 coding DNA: TGTGCCAGCAGCTTGGCGGAAGGTGGCTACACCTTC.

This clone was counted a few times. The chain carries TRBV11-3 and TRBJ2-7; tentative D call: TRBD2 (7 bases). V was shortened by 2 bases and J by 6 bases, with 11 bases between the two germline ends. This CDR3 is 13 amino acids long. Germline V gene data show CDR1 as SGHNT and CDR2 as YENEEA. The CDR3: CASSLRRGGEQYF. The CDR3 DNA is TGTGCCAGCAGCTTAAGAAGGGGGGGCGAGCAGTACTTC. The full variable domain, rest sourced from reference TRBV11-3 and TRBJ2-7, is EAGVVQSPRYKIIEKKQPVAFWCNPISGHNTLYWYLQNLGQGPELLIRYENEEAVDDSQLPKDRFSAERLKGVDSTLKIQPAELGDSAVYLCASSLRRGGEQYFGPGTRLTVT.

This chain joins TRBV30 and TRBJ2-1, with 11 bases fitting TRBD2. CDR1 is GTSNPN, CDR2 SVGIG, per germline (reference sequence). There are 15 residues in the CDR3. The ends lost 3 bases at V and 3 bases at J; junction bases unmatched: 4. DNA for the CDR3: TGTGCCTGGAGGCGACTAGCGGGGTTCTACAATGAGCAGTTCTTC. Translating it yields CAWRRLAGFYNEQFF.

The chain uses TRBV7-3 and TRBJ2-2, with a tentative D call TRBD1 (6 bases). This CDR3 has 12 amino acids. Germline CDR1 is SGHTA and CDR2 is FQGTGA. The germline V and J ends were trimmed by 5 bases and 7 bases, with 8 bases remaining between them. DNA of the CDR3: TGTGCCAGCAGCGTGGACAGCGGGGAGCTGTTTTTT. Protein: CASSVDSGELFF.

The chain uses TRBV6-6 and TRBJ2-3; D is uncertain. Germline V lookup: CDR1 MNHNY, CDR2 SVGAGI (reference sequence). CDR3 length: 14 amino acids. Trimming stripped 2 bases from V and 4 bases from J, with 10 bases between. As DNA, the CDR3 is TGTGCCAGCAGTTACGGATCTGAGGCAGATACGCAGTATTTT. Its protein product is CASSYGSEADTQYF.

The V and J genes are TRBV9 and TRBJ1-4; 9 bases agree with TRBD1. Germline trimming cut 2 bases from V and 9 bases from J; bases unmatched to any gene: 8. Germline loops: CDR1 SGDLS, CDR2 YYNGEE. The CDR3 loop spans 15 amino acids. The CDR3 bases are TGTGCCAGCAGCGTGGGGACAGGGAGGGTACAAAAACTGTTTTTT. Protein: CASSVGTGRVQKLFF.

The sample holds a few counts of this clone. The CDR3 spells CASSQAPGSDTQYF. As DNA, the CDR3 is TGCGCCAGCAGCCAAGCCCCCGGTTCAGATACGCAGTATTTT. V usage is TRBV4-3 and J usage is TRBJ2-3; D gene ambiguous. The germline V gene encodes CDR1 LGHNA and CDR2 YSLEER. Trimming removed 1 base from V and 4 bases from J, with 9 bases in between. The CDR3 has 14 residues.

The CDR3 sequence: CASSMIAGLTDTQYF. In nucleotides, the CDR3 is TGTGCCAGTAGTATGATAGCGGGCCTCACAGATACGCAGTATTTT. V usage is TRBV19 and J usage is TRBJ2-3, with TRBD2 matching 7 bases. V was pared by 3 bases and J by 2 bases, with 5 bases of the junction left unmatched. CDR3 length equals 15 residues. CDR1 LNHDA and CDR2 SQIVND come from the germline V gene (reference sequence).

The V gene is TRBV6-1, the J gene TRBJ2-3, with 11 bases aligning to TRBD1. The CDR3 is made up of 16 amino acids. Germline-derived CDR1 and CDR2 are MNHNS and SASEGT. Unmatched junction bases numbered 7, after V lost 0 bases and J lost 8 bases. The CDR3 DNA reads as TGTGCCAGCAGTGAAGCGGAGGGGACAGGGGGAGGTACGCAGTATTTT. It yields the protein CASSEAEGTGGGTQYF.

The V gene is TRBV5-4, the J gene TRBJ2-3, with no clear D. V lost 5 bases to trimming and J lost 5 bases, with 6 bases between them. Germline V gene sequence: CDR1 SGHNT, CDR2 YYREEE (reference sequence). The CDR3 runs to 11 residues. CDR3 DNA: TGTGCCAGCAGTTCTCGAGATACGCAGTATTTT. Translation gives CASSSRDTQYF.

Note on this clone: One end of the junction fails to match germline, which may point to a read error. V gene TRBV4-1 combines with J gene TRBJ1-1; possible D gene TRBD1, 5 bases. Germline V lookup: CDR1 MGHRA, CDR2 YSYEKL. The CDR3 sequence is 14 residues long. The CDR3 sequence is CASRSDIENPEAFF. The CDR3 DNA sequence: TGCGCCAGCAGATCGGACATAGAGAACCCTGAAGCTTTCTTT.

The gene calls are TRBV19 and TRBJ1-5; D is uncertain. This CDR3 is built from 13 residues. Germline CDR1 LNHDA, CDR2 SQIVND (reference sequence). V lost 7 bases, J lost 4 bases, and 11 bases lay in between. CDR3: CASMAGLNQPQHF. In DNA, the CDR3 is TGTGCCAGTATGGCAGGATTAAATCAGCCCCAGCATTTT.

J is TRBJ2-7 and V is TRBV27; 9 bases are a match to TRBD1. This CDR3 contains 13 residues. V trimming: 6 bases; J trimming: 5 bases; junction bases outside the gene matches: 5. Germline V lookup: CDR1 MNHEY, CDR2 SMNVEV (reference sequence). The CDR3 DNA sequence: TGTGCCAGCAGCTCGGGACAGGGCAACGAGCAGTACTTC. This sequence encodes CASSSGQGNEQYF.

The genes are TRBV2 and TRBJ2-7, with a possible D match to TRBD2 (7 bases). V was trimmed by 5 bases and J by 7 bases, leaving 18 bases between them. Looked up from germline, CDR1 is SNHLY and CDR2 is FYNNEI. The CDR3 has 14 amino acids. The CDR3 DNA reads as TGTGCCAGCAGTCCCCTGGCGGGGGCAGGGGAGCAGTACTTC. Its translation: CASSPLAGAGEQYF.

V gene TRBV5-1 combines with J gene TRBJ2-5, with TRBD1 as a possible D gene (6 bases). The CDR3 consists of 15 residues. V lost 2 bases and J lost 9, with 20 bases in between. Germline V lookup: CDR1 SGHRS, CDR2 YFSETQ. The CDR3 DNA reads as TGCGCCAGCAGCTTTATGGGGGCCGGACAAAGGTCCCAGTACTTC. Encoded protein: CASSFMGAGQRSQYF.

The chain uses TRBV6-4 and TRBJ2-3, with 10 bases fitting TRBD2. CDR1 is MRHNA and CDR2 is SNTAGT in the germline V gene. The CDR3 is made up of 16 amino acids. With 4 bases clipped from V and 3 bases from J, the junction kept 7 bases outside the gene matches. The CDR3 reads CASSVPPGLATDTQYF. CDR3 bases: TGTGCCAGCAGTGTCCCCCCGGGACTAGCGACAGATACGCAGTATTTT.

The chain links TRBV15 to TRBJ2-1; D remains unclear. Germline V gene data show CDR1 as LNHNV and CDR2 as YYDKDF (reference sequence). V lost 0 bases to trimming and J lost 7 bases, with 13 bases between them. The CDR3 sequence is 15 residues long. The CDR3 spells CATSRDRGYGNEQFF. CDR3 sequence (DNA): TGTGCCACCAGCAGAGATCGAGGCTATGGTAATGAGCAGTTCTTC.

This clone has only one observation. CDR3 region: CASSEGQDYGYTF. Written as DNA, the CDR3 is TGTGCCAGCAGCGAGGGACAGGACTATGGCTACACCTTC. The rearrangement links TRBV6-1 to TRBJ1-2; 8 bases match TRBD1. Germline trimming cut 6 bases from V and 3 bases from J; bases unmatched to any gene: 3. CDR1 is MNHNS and CDR2 is SASEGT in the germline V gene. This CDR3 has 13 residues.

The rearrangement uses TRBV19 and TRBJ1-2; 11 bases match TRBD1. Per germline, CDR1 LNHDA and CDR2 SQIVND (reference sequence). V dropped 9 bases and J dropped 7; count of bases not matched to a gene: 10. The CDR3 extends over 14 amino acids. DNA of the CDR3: TGTGCCAGCCAACCTGGACAGGGGGCGGGTGGCTACACCTTC. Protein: CASQPGQGAGGYTF.

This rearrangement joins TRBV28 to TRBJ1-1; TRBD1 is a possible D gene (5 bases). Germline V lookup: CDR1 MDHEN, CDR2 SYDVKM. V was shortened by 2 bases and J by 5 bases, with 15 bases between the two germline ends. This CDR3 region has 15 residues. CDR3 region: CASSLNRLLRTEAFF. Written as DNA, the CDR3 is TGTGCCAGCAGTTTAAACAGGCTGCTTAGGACTGAAGCTTTCTTT.

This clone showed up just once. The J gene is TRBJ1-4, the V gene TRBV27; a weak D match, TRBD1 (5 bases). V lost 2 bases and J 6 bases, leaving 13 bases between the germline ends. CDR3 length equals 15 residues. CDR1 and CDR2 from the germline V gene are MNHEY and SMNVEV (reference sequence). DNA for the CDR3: TGTGCCAGCAGTTTAGGGTTTACAGGTTATGAAAAACTGTTTTTT. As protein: CASSLGFTGYEKLFF.